This TCR beta chain appears in the sequencing data of a study of shared T cell receptors in the human thymus. This clone was seen once. Germline-derived CDR1 and CDR2 are LGHNA and YSLEER. V gave up 2 bases and J gave up 2 bases, with 18 bases separating them. The CDR3 runs 17 residues. Some clones are missing from TCRdb's copy, which holds only in-frame ones; the method was immunoSEQ multiplex PCR. In the table there are hundreds of thousands of clones, approximately 89% of which are singletons. The same sample was also studied in work on human thymus T cells. This second study says: The people who donated were healthy Finnish babies having corrective surgery for congenital heart defects. Resected material from corrective heart surgery provided the thymus tissue analysed. Repertoires from thymus and blood appeared to show biased V and J gene usage. Related research described thymic repertoires that were highly overlapping among unrelated individuals.

This sequence originates from a boy under two years old with a congenital heart defect. The chain has TRBV4-3 and TRBJ2-5, with a weak D call TRBD1 (6 bases). The specimen sequenced was thymocytes. The CDR3 DNA reads as TGCGCCAGCAGCCAACCTATTGGGGGCTCTCCTCAAGAGACCCAGTACTTC. Translated, it gives CASSQPIGGSPQETQYF.